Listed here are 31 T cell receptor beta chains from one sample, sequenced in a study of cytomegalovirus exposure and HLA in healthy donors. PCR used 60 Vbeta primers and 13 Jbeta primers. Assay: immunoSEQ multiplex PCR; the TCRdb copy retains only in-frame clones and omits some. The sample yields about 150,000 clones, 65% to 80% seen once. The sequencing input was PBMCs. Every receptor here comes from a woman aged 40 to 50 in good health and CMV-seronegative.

In DNA form, the CDR3 reads TGTGCCAGCAGTCCCAGCCAGCGGGGGGGCGGCTACACCTTC. Its translation is CASSPSQRGGGYTF. This chain joins TRBV6-5 and TRBJ1-2, with D possibly being TRBD1 (6 bases). CDR3 length equals 14 residues. Trimming took off 5 bases at V and 8 bases at J, with 18 bases between the two ends. Per the germline V gene, CDR1 is MNHEY and CDR2 is SVGAGI.

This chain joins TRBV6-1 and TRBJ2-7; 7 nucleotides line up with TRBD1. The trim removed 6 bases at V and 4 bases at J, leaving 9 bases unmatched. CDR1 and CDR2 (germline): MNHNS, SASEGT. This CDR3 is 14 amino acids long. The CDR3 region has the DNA TGTGCCAGCAGCTCCCAACAGGGGTCGTACGAGCAGTACTTC. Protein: CASSSQQGSYEQYF.

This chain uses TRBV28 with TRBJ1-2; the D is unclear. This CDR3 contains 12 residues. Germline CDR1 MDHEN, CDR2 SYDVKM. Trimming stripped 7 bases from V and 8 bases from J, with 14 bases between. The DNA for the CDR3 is TGTGCCAGCATCCAATCGGGTGGCGGCTACACCTTC. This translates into CASIQSGGGYTF.

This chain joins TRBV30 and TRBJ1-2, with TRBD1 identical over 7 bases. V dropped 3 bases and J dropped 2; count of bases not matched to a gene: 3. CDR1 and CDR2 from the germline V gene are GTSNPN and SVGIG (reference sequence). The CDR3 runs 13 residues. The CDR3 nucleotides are TGTGCCTGGAGGAGGGACAGAAACTATGGCTACACCTTC. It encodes CAWRRDRNYGYTF.

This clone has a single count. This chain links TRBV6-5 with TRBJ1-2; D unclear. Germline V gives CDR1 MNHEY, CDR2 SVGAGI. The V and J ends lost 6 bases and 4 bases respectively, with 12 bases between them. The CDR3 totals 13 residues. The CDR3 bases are TGTGCCAGCAGCCCCTCAGTTTCCTATGGCTACACCTTC. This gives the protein CASSPSVSYGYTF.

CDR3 sequence: CASSGILTYEQYF. CDR3 nucleotide sequence: TGTGCCAGTAGTGGTATACTCACCTACGAGCAGTACTTC. The gene calls are TRBV19 and TRBJ2-7; D is ambiguous. The CDR3 has 13 residues. The V gene's germline CDR1 is LNHDA and CDR2 SQIVND (reference sequence). Trimming removed 5 bases at V and 2 bases at J, with 10 bases between.

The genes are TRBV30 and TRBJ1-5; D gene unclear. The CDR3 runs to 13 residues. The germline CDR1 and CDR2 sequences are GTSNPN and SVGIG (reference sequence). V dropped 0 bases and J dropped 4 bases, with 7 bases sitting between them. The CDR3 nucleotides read TGTGCCTGGAGTGTATACGGTAATCAGCCCCAGCATTTT. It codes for CAWSVYGNQPQHF.

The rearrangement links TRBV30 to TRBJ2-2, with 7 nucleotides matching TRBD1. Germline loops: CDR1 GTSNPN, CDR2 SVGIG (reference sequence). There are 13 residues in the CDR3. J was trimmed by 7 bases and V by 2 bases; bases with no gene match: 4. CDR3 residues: CAWSQGVGGELFF. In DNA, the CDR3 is TGTGCCTGGAGTCAGGGGGTGGGCGGGGAGCTGTTTTTT.

CDR3 protein: CSVGTDFFSGELFF. CDR3 coding DNA: TGCAGCGTTGGGACAGACTTCTTTAGTGGGGAGCTGTTTTTT. J is TRBJ2-2 and V is TRBV29-1; possibly TRBD1 for D (6 bases). Looked up from germline, CDR1 is SQVTM and CDR2 is ANQGSEA. The germline V and J ends were trimmed by 4 bases and 8 bases, with 17 bases remaining between them. The length of the CDR3 is 14 residues.

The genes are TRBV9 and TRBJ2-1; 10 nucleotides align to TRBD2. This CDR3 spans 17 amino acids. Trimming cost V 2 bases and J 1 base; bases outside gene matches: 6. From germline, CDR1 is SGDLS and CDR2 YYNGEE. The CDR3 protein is CASSVISAGGSYNEQFF. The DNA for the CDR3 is TGTGCCAGCAGCGTGATATCAGCGGGGGGGTCCTACAATGAGCAGTTCTTC.

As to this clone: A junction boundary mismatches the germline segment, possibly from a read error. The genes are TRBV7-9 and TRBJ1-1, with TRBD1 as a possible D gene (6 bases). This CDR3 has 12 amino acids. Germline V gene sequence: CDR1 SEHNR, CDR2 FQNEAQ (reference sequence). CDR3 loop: CSSGRGFTEAFF. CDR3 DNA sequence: TGTTCCAGCGGGAGGGGGTTCACTGAAGCTTTCTTT.

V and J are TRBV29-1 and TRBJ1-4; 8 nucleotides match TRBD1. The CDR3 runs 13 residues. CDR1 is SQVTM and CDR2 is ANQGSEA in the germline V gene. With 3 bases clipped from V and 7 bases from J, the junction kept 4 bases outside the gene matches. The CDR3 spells CSVEKGQGEKLFF. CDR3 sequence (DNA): TGCAGCGTTGAGAAAGGACAGGGTGAAAAACTGTTTTTT.

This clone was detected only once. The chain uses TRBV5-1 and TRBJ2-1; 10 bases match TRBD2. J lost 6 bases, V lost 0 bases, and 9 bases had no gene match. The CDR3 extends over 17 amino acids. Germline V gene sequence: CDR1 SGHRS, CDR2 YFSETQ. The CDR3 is CASSLAQTGLAPNEQFF. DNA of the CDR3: TGCGCCAGCAGCTTGGCCCAGACGGGACTAGCGCCCAATGAGCAGTTCTTC. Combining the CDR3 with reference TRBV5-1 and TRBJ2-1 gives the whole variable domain KAGVTQTPRYLIKTRGQQVTLSCSPISGHRSVSWYQQTPGQGLQFLFEYFSETQRNKGNFPGRFSGRQFSNSRSEMNVSTLELGDSALYLCASSLAQTGLAPNEQFFGPGTRLTVL.

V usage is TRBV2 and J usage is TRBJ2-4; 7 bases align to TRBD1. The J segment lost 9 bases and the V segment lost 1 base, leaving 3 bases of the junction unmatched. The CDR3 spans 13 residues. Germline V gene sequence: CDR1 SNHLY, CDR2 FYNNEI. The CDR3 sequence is CASSEGQGGIQYF. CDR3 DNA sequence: TGTGCCAGCAGTGAAGGACAGGGCGGCATTCAGTACTTC.

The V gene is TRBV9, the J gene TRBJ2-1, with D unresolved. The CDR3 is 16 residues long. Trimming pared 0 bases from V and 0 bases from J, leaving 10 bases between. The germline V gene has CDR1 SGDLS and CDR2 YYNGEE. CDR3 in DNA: TGTGCCAGCAGCGTAGAAGGCGGCCGCTCCTACAATGAGCAGTTCTTC. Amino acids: CASSVEGGRSYNEQFF.

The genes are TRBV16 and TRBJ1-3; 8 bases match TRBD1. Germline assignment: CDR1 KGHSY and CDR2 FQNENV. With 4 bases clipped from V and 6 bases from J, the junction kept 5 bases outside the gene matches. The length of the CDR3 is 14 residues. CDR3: CASSPRTGKNTIYF. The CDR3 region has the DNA TGTGCCAGCAGCCCGCGGACAGGGAAAAACACCATATATTTT.

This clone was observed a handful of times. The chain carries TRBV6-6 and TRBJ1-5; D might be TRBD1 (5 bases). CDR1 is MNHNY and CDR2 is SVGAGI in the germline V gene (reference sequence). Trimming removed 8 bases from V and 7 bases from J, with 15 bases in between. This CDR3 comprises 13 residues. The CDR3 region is CASEPQGGQPQHF. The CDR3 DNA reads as TGTGCCAGCGAACCCCAGGGCGGACAGCCCCAGCATTTT.

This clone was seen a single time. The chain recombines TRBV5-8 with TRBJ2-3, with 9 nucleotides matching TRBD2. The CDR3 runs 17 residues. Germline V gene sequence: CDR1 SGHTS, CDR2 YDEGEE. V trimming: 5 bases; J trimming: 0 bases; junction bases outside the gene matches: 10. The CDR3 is CASRMERGDSSTDTQYF. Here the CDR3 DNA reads TGTGCCAGCAGAATGGAGCGGGGGGACTCTAGCACAGATACGCAGTATTTT. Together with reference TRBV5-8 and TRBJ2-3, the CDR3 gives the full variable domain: EAGVTQSPTHLIKTRGQQATLRCSPISGHTSVYWYQQALGLGLQFLLWYDEGEERNRGNFPPRFSGRQFPNYSSELNVNALELEDSALYLCASRMERGDSSTDTQYFGPGTRLTVL.

The CDR3 region is CASSIDAGQRQPQHF. The CDR3 DNA sequence: TGTGCCAGTAGTATAGACGCGGGACAGCGTCAGCCCCAGCATTTT. The V gene is TRBV19, the J gene TRBJ1-5, with 7 nucleotides matching TRBD1. The CDR3 length is 15 residues. V dropped 0 bases and J dropped 6; count of bases not matched to a gene: 5. The germline CDR1 and CDR2 sequences are LNHDA and SQIVND (reference sequence).

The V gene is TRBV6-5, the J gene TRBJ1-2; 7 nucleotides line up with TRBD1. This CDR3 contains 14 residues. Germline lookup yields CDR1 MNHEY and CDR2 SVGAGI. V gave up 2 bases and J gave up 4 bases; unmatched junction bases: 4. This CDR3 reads CASSYGGQPYGYTF. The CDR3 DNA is TGTGCCAGCAGTTACGGGGGACAGCCCTATGGCTACACCTTC.

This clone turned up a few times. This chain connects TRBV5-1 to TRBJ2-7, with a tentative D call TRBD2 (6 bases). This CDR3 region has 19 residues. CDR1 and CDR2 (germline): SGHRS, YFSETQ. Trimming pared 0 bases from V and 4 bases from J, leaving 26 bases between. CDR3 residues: CASSLAKPGVGFYSYEQYF. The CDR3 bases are TGCGCCAGCAGCTTGGCCAAACCGGGAGTTGGGTTTTATTCTTACGAGCAGTACTTC.

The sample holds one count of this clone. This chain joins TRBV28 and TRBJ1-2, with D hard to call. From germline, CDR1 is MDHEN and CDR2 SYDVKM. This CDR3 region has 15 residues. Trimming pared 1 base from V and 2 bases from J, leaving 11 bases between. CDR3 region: CASSLFSGGNYGYTF. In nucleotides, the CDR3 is TGTGCCAGCAGTTTATTCTCTGGCGGAAACTATGGCTACACCTTC.

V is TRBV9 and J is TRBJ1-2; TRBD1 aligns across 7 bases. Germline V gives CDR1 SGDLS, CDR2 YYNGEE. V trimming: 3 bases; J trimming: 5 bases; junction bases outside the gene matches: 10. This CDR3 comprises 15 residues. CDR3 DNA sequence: TGTGCCAGCAGCGCTCGGGACAGCCTGAGGTATGGCTACACCTTC. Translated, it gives CASSARDSLRYGYTF.

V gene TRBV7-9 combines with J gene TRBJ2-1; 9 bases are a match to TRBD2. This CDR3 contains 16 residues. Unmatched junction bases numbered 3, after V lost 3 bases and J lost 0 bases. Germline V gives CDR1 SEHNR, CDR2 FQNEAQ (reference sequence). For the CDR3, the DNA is TGTGCCAGCAGCTTGGCGGGAGGGTTCTCCTACAATGAGCAGTTCTTC. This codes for CASSLAGGFSYNEQFF.

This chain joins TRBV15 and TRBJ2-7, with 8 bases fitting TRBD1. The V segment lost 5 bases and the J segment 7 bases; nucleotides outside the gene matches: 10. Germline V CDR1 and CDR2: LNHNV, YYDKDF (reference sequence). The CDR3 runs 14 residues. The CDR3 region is CATSSRTGSGEQYF. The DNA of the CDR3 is TGTGCCACCAGCTCCCGGACAGGGTCGGGTGAGCAGTACTTC.

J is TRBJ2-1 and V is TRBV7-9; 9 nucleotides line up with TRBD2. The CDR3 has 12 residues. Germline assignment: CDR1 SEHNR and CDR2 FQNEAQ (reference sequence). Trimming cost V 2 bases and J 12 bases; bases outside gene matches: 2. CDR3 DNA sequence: TGTGCCAGCAGCTTATCACTAGCGGGGCAGTTCTTC. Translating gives CASSLSLAGQFF.

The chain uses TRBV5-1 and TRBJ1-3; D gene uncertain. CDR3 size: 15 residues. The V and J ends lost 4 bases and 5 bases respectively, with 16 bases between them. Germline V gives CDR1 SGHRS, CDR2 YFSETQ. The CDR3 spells CASSPPLDFRNTIYF. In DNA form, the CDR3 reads TGCGCCAGCAGCCCACCACTGGACTTCAGAAACACCATATATTTT.

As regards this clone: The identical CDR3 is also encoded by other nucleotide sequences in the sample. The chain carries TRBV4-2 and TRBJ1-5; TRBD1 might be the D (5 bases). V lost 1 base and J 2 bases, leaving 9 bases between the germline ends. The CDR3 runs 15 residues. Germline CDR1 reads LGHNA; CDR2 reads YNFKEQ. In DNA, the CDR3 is TGTGCCAGCAGCCAAGCAACAGGAGGCAATCAGCCCCAGCATTTT. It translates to CASSQATGGNQPQHF.

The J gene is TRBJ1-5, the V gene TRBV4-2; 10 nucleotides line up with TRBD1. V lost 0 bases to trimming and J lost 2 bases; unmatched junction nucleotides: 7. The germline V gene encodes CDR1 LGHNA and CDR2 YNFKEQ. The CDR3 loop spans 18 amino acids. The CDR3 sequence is CASSQDRDRGRGNQPQHF. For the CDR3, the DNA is TGTGCCAGCAGCCAAGACCGGGACAGGGGAAGGGGCAATCAGCCCCAGCATTTT.

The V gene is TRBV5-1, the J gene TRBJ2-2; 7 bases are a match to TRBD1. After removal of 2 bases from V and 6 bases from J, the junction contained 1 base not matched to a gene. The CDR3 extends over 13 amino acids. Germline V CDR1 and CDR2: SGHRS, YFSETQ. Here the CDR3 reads CASSLQGSGELFF. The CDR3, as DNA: TGCGCCAGCAGCTTACAGGGGTCCGGGGAGCTGTTTTTT.

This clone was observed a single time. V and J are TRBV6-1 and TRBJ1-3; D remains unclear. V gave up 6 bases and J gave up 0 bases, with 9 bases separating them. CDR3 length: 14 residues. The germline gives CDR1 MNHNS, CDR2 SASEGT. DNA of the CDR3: TGTGCCAGCAGGTACCCGGGCTCTGGAAACACCATATATTTT. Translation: CASRYPGSGNTIYF.